This T cell receptor (beta chain) was recovered during a study of blood T cells in healthy people across ages (dated by TCRdb to the mid-2010s). Describing the broader study: In model experiments, roughly one uniquely barcoded TCR beta cDNA molecule per two T cells was captured by template switching. To avoid experimental bias, donors of different ages were distributed randomly across sequencing lanes. The study measured age-related changes in TCR beta repertoire diversity using deep sequencing normalized with unique cDNA molecular identifiers. Donors were grouped into four age groups: young (average roughly 15 years), middle-aged (over 35), aged (roughly 62) and long-lived (about 90). The study analyzed two additional independent replicas of 1 million unique cDNA reads from the same blood draw for two donors, one aged 18 to 29 and one aged 80 or older.

The donors were a few dozen Caucasian individuals from Russia, aged roughly 6 to 100 years, who were systemically healthy. Approximately 9.3 milliliters of peripheral blood were collected from each donor into EDTA-treated Vacutainer tubes. Ficoll-Paque density-gradient centrifugation was used to isolate PBMCs, with at least 7 million obtained per sample. Trizol reagent was used to extract total RNA from PBMCs, with at least 6 micrograms per sample. Naive CD45RAhigh/CD27high T cell percentages were measured by flow cytometry on a PBMC aliquot from every donor. The library came from 5' RACE. TCRdb records Illumina HiSeq 2500 as the sequencer. A second about 7 to 11 cycle PCR used a sample-barcoded 5' primer and a J-beta primer mix. A template-switch 5' adaptor carrying 12 random nucleotides introduced a unique molecular identifier onto each TCR beta cDNA molecule. Each sample yielded at least 2.5 million CDR3-containing paired-end reads. First-strand cDNA was synthesized from all RNA with the Mint cDNA synthesis kit, primed by a TRBC-specific oligonucleotide. After uracil-DNA glycosylase treatment, a first 18-cycle PCR used universal primers M1SS and BC2_uni_R on all cDNA. Regarding the original processing steps: For normalization, 1 million high-quality reads were randomly selected from each sample, with every read carrying a distinct molecular identifier. Reads sharing molecular identifiers were discarded rather than binned into consensus sequences. MiTCR, set to a Q25 quality threshold and the strictest error-elimination algorithm, was used for CDR3 identification, clonotype clustering and error correction. A nonparametric unseen species model with Euler transformation was used to estimate a lower bound on total TCR beta diversity. The public reads were reanalyzed by TCRdb: fastp trimming at Q25, MiXCR alignment, in-frame beta chains only. Entries are consolidated by CDR3 protein sequence, retaining the most common genes and DNA. In this record, the V and J calls reflect TCRdb's handling and not the investigators' own analysis. The sample has about 630,000 distinct CDR3 sequences on record, 20% to 25% of them singletons. Roughly 3.6% of the sample comes from the top ten.

The V end gives up 1 base and the J end 5 bases, leaving 7 bases in the junction not matched to a gene. The germline V gene (reference sequence) gives CDR1 as LGHDT and CDR2 as YNNKEL. The CDR3 runs 15 amino acids, cysteine and phenylalanine included. Only the CDR3 region is kept as DNA, spanning 45 bases read in frame from base 1. Details on this clonotype: Its antigen target is currently unknown. No much larger clonotype is one base removed from it; base qualities were not supplied.

General findings and caveats noted by the study authors: The CMV infection status of donors was not known, potentially confounding age-related changes in expanded clonotypes. Compared with the aged group, more naive CD4+ T cells, fewer expanded clones and increased TCR diversity were shown by the long-lived group, suggesting age selection. The percentage of naive T cells measured by flow cytometry correlated strongly with observed TCR beta diversity. Observed TCR beta diversity per million T cells fell roughly linearly with age, and a significant reduction was already apparent by age roughly 40. Bulk unsorted PBMC profiling prevented conclusive comparison of naive and antigen-experienced compartments. Total diversity estimates from one million sequenced T cells were considered lower bounds and underestimates.

The chain uses TRBV3-1 and TRBJ2-5, with 7 bases aligning to TRBD2. This clonotype was sampled from a man in his 70s in good health. Sequencing was carried out using blood. The CDR3 corresponds to CASSQGAGDGETQYF. The nucleotides are TGTGCCAGCAGCCAAGGGGCGGGAGACGGGGAGACCCAGTACTTC.